This T cell receptor beta chain comes out of a study of PD-1 blockade in classical Hodgkin lymphoma. Study-level information: Intravenous nivolumab at 3 mg/kg was given to patients every 2 weeks. General study findings and limits: The authors excluded patients who started nivolumab under 1 year after ASCT. When set against healthy donors, newly diagnosed patients were reported to show lower baseline TCR diversity. It was among complete responders that baseline diversity resembled that of newly diagnosed patients.

On this clone itself: Antigen specificity is unknown.

Documented time point: cycle 4 day 1 (C4D1), after 6 weeks of nivolumab. Every patient relapsed after autologous stem cell transplantation, and brentuximab vedotin exposure varied. Between the trimmed V and J ends, which lost 3 bases and 11 bases, there was a span of 13 bases. The CDR3 has 11 residues. In germline, CDR1 is GTSNPN, CDR2 SVGIG (reference sequence). Here immunoSEQ multiplex PCR was the method, and the copy in TCRdb shows in-frame clones only, minus some. The sample carries tens of thousands of clones, about 89% recorded once. The sample here was peripheral blood mononuclear cells (PBMCs), taken before the fourth cycle of nivolumab. This clonotype originated in a human donor with classical Hodgkin lymphoma. The rearrangement joins TRBV30 to TRBJ1-1; no clear D gene. CDR3 nucleotide sequence: TGTGCCTGGAGCCTAACAGAGGACGCTTTCTTT. Encoded protein: CAWSLTEDAFF.